This paragraph reports one T cell receptor (beta chain). The CDR3 has 17 residues. Trimming removed 3 bases from V and 0 bases from J; junction bases left unmatched: 2. Germline V gene sequence: CDR1 LGHDT, CDR2 YNNKEL (reference sequence). The data stem from a study of blood T cell repertoires in COVID-19. Looking at the study overall: Researchers got acute and convalescent COVID-19 samples from the United States, Italy and Spain. The cDNA or gDNA used as material had been derived from T cells, B-cell-depleted T cells, or PBMCs.

Authors' processing steps: How many nucleated cells were present was estimated from reference gene primer amplification. Clones were read by immunoSEQ multiplex PCR, and TCRdb kept only the in-frame ones, dropping some. V and J calls and clone size are as listed in that table; D and trimming were resolved from the DNA. The top ten hold over 2% of the sample, which has roughly 260,000 clones, around 87% seen once. The specimen sequenced was peripheral blood. The receptor's source is a woman in her fifties or sixties with acute or convalescent COVID-19. The chain couples TRBV3-1 (or the pseudogene TRBV3-2) to TRBJ2-1; TRBD2 agrees at 13 bases. The CDR3 loop reads CASSQGLAGPSYNEQFF. CDR3 bases: TGTGCCAGCAGCCAGGGACTAGCGGGGCCCTCCTACAATGAGCAGTTCTTC.